These 3 T cell receptor beta chains were all obtained from the same sample, sequenced in a study of blood T cell repertoires in COVID-19. Produced via immunoSEQ multiplex PCR; TCRdb's table is partial and in-frame only. The table lists around 200,000 clones, 75% to 90% of them singletons, with 5.5% to 7.5% in the top ten. Sequenced sample: peripheral blood. The source of these receptors is a man in his forties with acute or convalescent COVID-19.

This sequence joins TRBV5-4 and TRBJ2-3, with D possibly matching TRBD2 (5 bases). Germline CDR1 reads SGHNT; CDR2 reads YYREEE (reference sequence). V lost 4 bases, J lost 0 bases, and 12 bases lay in between. This CDR3 contains 15 residues. The CDR3 DNA follows: TGTGCCAGCAGCGCCCGATCGGGGAGCACAGATACGCAGTATTTT. As protein: CASSARSGSTDTQYF.

The rearrangement links TRBV18 to TRBJ1-6; weak D call: TRBD1 (5 bases). CDR3 length equals 15 residues. Germline CDR1 is KGHSH and CDR2 is LQKENI. V was trimmed by 1 base and J by 10 bases, leaving 14 bases between them. The CDR3 loop reads CASSPRMGPESPLHF. In DNA form, the CDR3 reads TGTGCCAGCTCACCACGGATGGGGCCGGAATCACCCCTCCACTTT.

The table lists this clone with a few counts. The genes are TRBV6-5 and TRBJ1-1, with 8 bases fitting TRBD1. After removal of 0 bases from V and 7 bases from J, the junction contained 10 bases not matched to a gene. CDR3 length: 16 residues. Germline values: CDR1 MNHEY, CDR2 SVGAGI. CDR3 region: CASSYSAVGRGLEAFF. CDR3 coding DNA: TGTGCCAGCAGTTACTCCGCCGTGGGCAGGGGGCTTGAAGCTTTCTTT.